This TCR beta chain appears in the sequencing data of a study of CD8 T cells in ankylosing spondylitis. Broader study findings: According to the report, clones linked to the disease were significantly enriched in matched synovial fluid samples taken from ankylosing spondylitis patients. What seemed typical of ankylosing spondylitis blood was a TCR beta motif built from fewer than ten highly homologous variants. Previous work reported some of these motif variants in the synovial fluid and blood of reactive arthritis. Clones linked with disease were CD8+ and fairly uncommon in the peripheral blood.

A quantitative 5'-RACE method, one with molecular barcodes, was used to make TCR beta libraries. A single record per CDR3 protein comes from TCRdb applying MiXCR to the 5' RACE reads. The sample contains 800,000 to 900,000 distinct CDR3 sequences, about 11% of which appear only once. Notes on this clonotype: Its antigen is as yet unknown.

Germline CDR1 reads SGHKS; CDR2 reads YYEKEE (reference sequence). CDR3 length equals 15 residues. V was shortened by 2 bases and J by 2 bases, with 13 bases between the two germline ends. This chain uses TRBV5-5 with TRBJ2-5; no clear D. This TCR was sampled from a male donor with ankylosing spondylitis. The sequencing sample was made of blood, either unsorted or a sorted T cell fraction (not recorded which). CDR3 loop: CASSFRPGDQETQYF. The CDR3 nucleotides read TGTGCCAGCAGCTTCCGCCCTGGGGATCAAGAGACCCAGTACTTC. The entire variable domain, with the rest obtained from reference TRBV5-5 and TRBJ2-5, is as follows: DAGVTQSPTHLIKTRGQQVTLRCSPISGHKSVSWYQQVLGQGPQFIFQYYEKEERGRGNFPDRFSARQFPNYSSELNVNALLLGDSALYLCASSFRPGDQETQYFGPGTRLLVL.